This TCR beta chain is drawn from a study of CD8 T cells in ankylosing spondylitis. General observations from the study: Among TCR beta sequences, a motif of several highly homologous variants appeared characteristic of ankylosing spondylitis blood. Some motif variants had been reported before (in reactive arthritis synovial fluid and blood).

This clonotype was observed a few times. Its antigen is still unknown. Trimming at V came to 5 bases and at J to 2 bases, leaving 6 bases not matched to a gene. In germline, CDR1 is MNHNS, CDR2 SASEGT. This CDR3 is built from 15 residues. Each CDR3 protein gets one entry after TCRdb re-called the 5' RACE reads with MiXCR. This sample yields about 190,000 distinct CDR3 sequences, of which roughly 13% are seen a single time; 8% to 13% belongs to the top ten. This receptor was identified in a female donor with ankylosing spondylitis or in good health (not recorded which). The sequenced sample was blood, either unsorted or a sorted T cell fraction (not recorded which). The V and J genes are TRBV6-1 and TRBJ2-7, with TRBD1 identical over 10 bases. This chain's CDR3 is CASSPRGTGAYEQYF. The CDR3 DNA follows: TGTGCCAGCAGTCCCCGGGGGACAGGGGCCTACGAGCAGTACTTC.